This note documents a single T cell receptor (beta chain) sequence. The clone's antigen remains unknown. No base quality values were provided; no much bigger clone lies one nucleotide off. Libraries were constructed by the immunoSEQ multiplex PCR assay. From the authors' description of their analysis: A statistical classification framework was built to diagnose cytomegalovirus status from the catalog of TCR beta chain sequences. What TCRdb holds here is the immuneACCESS table cut down to in-frame rearrangements. Part of the clones is not present; checked against another copy, under half of the missing clones reflect an unresolved V gene, and the others are unexplained. That table supplies the V and J calls and clone size; D and trimming were determined from the DNA. Present in this sample are approximately 81,000 clones, roughly 93% of which were seen just once. The ten largest clones represent 0.67% of the sample.

The sample comes from a study of cytomegalovirus exposure and HLA in healthy donors (TCRdb year 2017). A note on the overall study: According to a later analysis, one platform produced both the 120 validation repertoires and the roughly 650 repertoires of the first cohort. High-throughput TCR immunosequencing, statistical association of individual TCRs with disease status, and machine learning were combined to predict cytomegalovirus infection status. A separate validation cohort of roughly 130 different subjects was used in addition to the roughly 700-subject first cohort. The aim of the study was to test whether cataloging public T cell receptors could identify signatures of past pathogen exposure. The paper as a whole reports these results and caveats: Across donors, most TCR sequences were observed very rarely, whereas some public TCRs were present in many individuals. A few of the identified cytomegalovirus-associated TCR beta chains were confirmed in vitro to be specific for cytomegalovirus antigens. The authors suggested that the approach could potentially be generalized to other disease states and immunological phenotypes. A total of fewer than 200 TCR beta chains were listed by the study as associated with cytomegalovirus. In a later analysis, TCRs clustered in the first cohort were found to also tend to co-occur in the 120 validation repertoires, with about 93% of cluster scores above 0. The classifier was reported to diagnose cytomegalovirus status with high specificity and sensitivity in both the original cohort and the validation cohort. All 120 or so repertoires were used to score co-occurrence in the validation cohort in a later analysis, because that analysis had no HLA typing for the cohort.

Via the germline V gene (reference sequence), CDR1 is GTSNPN and CDR2 SVGIG. The CDR3 numbers 13 residues from cysteine through phenylalanine. The entry retains the CDR3 DNA only, 39 bases that are in frame from base 1. The V end gives up 7 bases and the J end 3 bases, leaving 8 bases in the junction not matched to a gene. Donors formed part of the validation cohort, which comprised over a hundred subjects and was distinct from the first cohort of fewer than 750 subjects. This receptor was taken from a young man in good health and CMV-seronegative. The chain is encoded by TRBV30 joined to TRBJ1-2; 7 junctional bases match TRBD1. Material for sequencing was PBMCs. This receptor carries the CDR3 CASPGGIDYGYTF. In nucleotide form, the sequence is TGTGCCTCCCCAGGGGGTATCGACTATGGCTACACCTTC.